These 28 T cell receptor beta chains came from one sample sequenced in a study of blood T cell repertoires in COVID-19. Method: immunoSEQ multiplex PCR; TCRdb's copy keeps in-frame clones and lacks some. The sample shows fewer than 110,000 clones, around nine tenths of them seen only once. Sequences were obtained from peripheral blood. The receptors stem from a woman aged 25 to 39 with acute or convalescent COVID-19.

The chain's CDR3 is CAWMGGSNSPLHF. DNA of the CDR3: TGTGCCTGGATGGGAGGGTCCAATTCACCCCTCCACTTT. The chain combines TRBV30 with TRBJ1-6; D unclear. The CDR3 is 13 residues long. Trimming removed 4 bases at V and 7 bases at J, with 11 bases between. Per germline, CDR1 GTSNPN and CDR2 SVGIG (reference sequence).

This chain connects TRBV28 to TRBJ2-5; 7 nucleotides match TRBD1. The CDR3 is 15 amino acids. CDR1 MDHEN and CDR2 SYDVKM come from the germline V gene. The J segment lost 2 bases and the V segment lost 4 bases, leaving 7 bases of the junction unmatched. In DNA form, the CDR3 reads TGTGCCAGCAGTTCGCAGTGGGGACAGCAAGAGACCCAGTACTTC. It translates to CASSSQWGQQETQYF.

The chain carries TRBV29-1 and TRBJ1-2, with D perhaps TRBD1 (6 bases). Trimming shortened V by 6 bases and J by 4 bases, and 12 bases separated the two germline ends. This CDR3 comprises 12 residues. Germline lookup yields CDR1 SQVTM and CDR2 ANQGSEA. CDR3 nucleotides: TGCAGCGTGGGGGGGGCCCCCTATGGCTACACCTTC. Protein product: CSVGGAPYGYTF.

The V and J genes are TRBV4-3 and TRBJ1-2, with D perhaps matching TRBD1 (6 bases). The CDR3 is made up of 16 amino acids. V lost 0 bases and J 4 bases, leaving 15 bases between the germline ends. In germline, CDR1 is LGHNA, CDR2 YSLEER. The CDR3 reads CASSQEAGELIYGYTF. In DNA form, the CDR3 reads TGCGCCAGCAGCCAAGAGGCAGGGGAACTGATCTATGGCTACACCTTC.

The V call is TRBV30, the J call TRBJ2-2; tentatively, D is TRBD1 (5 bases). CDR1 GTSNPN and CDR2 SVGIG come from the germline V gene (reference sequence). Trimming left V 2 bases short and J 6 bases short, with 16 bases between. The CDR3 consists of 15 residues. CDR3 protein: CAWSSRLKGAGELFF. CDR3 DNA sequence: TGTGCCTGGAGTTCTCGCCTTAAAGGGGCCGGGGAGCTGTTTTTT.

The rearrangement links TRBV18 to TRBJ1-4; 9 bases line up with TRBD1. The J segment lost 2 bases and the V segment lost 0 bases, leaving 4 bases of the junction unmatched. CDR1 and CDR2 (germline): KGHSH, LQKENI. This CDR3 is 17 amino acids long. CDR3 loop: CASSPPGQGATNEKLFF. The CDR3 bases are TGTGCCAGCTCACCACCGGGACAGGGCGCGACTAATGAAAAACTGTTTTTT.

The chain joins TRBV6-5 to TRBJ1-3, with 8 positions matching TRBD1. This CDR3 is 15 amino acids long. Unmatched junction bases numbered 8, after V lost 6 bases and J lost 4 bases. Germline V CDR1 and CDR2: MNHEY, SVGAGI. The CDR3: CASRRDRPRGNTIYF. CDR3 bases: TGTGCCAGCAGACGGGACAGGCCTAGGGGAAACACCATATATTTT.

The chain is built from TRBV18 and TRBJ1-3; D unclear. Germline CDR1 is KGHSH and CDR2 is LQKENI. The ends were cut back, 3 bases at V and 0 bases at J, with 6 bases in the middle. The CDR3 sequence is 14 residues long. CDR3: CASSPASSGNTIYF. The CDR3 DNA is TGTGCCAGCTCACCGGCCTCCTCTGGAAACACCATATATTTT.

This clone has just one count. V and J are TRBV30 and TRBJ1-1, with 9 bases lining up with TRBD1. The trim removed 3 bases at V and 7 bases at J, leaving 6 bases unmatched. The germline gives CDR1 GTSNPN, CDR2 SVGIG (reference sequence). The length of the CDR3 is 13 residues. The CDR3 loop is CAWSMTGGLEAFF. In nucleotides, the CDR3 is TGTGCCTGGAGCATGACAGGGGGGCTTGAAGCTTTCTTT.

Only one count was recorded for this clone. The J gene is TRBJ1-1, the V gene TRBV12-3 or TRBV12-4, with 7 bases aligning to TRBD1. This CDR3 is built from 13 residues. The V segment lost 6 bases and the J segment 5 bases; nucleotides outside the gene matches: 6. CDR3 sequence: CASRRGRWTEAFF. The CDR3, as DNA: TGTGCCAGCAGGAGGGGGCGTTGGACTGAAGCTTTCTTT.

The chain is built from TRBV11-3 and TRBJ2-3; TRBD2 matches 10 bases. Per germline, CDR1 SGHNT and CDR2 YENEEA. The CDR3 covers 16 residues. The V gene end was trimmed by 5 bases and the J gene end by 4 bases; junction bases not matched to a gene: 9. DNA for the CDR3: TGTGCCAGCAGCATACCCACTAGCGGGGCGGCAGATACGCAGTATTTT. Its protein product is CASSIPTSGAADTQYF.

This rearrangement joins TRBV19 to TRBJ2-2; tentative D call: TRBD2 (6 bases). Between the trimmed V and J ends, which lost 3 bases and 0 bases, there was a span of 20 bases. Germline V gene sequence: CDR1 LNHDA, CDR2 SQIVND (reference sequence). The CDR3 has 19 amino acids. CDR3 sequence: CASSMWDSDGATNTGELFF. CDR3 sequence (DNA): TGTGCCAGTAGTATGTGGGACTCCGACGGGGCAACGAACACCGGGGAGCTGTTTTTT.

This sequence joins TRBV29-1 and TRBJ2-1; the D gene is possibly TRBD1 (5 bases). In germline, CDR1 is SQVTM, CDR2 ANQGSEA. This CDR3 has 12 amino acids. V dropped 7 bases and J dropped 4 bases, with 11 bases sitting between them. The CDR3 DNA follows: TGCAGCGCCCGGACATCATACAATGAGCAGTTCTTC. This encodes CSARTSYNEQFF.

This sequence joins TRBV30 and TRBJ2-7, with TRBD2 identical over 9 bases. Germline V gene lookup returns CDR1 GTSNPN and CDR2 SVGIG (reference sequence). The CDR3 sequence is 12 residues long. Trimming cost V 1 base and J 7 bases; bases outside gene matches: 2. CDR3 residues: CAWSGLAGEQYF. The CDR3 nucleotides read TGTGCCTGGAGTGGCCTAGCGGGGGAGCAGTACTTC.

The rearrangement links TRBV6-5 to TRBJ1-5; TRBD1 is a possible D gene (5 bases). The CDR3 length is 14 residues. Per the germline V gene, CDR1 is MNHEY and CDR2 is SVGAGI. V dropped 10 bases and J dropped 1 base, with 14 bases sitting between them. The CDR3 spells CATSAGLSNQPQHF. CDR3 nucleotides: TGTGCCACCTCCGCGGGGCTCAGCAATCAGCCCCAGCATTTT.

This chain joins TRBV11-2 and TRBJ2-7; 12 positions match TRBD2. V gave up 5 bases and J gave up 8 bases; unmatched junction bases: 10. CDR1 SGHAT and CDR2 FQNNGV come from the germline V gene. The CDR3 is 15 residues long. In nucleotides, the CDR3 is TGTGCCAGCAGCCTTGGACTAGCGGGACCTGGTCAGCAGTACTTC. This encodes CASSLGLAGPGQQYF.

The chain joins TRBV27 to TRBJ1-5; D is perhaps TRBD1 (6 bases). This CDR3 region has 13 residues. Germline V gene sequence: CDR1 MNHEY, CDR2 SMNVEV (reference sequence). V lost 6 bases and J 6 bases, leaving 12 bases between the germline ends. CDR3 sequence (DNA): TGTGCCAGCAGGCCCAGGGGAGCTCAGCCCCAGCATTTT. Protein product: CASRPRGAQPQHF.

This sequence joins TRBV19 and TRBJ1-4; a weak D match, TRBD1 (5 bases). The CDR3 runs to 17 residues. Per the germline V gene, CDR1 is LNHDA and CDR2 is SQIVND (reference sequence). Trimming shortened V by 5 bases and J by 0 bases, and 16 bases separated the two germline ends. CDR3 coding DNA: TGTGCCAGTAGTCTTCGCACAGGTTCATCAACTAATGAAAAACTGTTTTTT. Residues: CASSLRTGSSTNEKLFF.

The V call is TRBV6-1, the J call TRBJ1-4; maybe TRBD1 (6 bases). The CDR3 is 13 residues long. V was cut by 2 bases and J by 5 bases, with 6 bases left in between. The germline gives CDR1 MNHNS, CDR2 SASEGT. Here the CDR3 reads CASSEQGNEKLFF. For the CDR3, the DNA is TGTGCCAGCAGTGAACAGGGGAATGAAAAACTGTTTTTT.

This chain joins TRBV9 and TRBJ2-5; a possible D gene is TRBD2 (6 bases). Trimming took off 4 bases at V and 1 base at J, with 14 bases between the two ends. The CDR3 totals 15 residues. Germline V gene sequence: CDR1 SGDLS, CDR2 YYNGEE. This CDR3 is CASSRGGAIQETQYF. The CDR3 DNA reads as TGTGCCAGCAGCCGCGGCGGGGCTATCCAAGAGACCCAGTACTTC.

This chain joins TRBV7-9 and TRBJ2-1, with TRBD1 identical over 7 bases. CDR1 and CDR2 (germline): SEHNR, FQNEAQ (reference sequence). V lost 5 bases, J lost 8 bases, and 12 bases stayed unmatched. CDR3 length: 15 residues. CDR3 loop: CASSRRQGLRDEQFF. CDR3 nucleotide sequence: TGTGCCAGCAGCCGAAGACAGGGTTTGAGGGATGAGCAGTTCTTC.

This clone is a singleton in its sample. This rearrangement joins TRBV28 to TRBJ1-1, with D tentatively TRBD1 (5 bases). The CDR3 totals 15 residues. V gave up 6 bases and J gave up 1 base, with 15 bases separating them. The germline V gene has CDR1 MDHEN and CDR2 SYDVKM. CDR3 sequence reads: CASSYLDSENTEAFF. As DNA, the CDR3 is TGTGCCAGCAGCTACCTTGACAGTGAGAACACTGAAGCTTTCTTT.

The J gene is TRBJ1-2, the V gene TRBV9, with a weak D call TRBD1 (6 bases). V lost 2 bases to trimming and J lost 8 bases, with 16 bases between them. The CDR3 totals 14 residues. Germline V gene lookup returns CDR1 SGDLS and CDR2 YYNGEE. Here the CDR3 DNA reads TGTGCCAGCAGCGTGGCACAGGGAATGGTCGGCTACACCTTC. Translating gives CASSVAQGMVGYTF.

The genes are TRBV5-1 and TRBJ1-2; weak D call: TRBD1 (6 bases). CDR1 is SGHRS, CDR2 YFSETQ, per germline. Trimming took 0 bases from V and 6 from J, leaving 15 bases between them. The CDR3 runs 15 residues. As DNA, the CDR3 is TGCGCCAGCAGCTTGGCCTGGGGGCGGATAGATGGCTACACCTTC. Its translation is CASSLAWGRIDGYTF. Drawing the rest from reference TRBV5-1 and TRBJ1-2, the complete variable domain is KAGVTQTPRYLIKTRGQQVTLSCSPISGHRSVSWYQQTPGQGLQFLFEYFSETQRNKGNFPGRFSGRQFSNSRSEMNVSTLELGDSALYLCASSLAWGRIDGYTFGSGTRLTVV.

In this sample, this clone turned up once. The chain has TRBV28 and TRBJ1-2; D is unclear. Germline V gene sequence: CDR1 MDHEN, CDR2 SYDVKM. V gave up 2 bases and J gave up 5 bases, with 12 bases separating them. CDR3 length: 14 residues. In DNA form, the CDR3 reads TGTGCCAGCAGTTTAGAAGGAGTCACTTATGGCTACACCTTC. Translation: CASSLEGVTYGYTF.

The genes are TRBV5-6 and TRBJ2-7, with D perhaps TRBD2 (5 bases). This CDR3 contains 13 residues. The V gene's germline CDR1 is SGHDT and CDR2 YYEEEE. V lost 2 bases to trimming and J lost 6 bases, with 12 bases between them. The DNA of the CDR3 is TGTGCCAGCAGCTTAGGTAGCGCGGTCGAGCAGTACTTC. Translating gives CASSLGSAVEQYF.

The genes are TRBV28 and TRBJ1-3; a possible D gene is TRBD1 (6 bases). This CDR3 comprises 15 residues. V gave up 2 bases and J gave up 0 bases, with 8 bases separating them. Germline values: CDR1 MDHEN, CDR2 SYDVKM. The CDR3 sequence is CASSLGGNSGNTIYF. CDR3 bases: TGTGCCAGCAGTTTAGGGGGCAACTCTGGAAACACCATATATTTT.

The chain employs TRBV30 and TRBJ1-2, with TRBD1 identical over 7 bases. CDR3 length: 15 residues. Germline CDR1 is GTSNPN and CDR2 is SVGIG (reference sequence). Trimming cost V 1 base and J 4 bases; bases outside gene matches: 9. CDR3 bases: TGTGCCTGGAGTGGGCGAGGGGGCGTTGGCTATGGCTACACCTTC. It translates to CAWSGRGGVGYGYTF.